This T cell receptor beta chain stems from a study of siplizumab effects on memory and regulatory T cells. Each sample yielded 90,000 to 100,000 assayed TCR templates. Data came from immunoSEQ multiplex PCR; TCRdb stores just in-frame clones and leaves some out. The repertoire holds 87,000 or so clones, with over 80% as singletons. The sample holds a few counts of this clone. The origin of this receptor is a human donor in good health. Sequenced: CD4+ T cells sorted from blood.

The CDR3 protein is CSVGPRGSIQYF. The CDR3 coding sequence is TGCAGCGTGGGCCCCCGGGGTAGCATTCAGTACTTC. The chain uses TRBV29-1 and TRBJ2-4, with D possibly being TRBD2 (5 bases). The germline CDR1 and CDR2 sequences are SQVTM and ANQGSEA. The ends were cut back, 6 bases at V and 9 bases at J, with 15 bases in the middle. This CDR3 has 12 residues.